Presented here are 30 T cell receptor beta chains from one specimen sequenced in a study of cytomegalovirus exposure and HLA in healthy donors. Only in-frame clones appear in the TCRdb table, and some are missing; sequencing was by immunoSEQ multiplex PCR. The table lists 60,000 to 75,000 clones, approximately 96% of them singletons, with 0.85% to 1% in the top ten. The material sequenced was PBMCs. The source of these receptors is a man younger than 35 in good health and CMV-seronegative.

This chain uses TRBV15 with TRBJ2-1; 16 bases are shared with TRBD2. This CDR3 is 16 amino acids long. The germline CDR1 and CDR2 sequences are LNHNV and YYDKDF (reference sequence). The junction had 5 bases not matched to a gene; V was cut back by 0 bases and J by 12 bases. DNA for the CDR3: TGTGCCACCAGCAGAGACCGGGGGACTAGCGGGAGGGGGCAGTTCTTC. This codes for CATSRDRGTSGRGQFF.

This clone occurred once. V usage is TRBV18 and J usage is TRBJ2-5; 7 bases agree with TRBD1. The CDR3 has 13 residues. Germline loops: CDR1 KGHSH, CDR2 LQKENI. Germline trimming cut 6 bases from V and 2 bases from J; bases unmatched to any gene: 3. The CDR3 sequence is CASSRDRQETQYF. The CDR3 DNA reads TGTGCCAGCTCCCGGGACAGACAAGAGACCCAGTACTTC.

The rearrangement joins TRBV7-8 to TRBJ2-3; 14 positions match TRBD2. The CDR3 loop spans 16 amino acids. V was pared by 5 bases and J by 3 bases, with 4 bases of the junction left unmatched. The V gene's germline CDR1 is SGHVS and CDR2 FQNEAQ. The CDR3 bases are TGTGCCAGCAGCCAGACTAGCGGGAGGGTGACAGATACGCAGTATTTT. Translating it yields CASSQTSGRVTDTQYF.

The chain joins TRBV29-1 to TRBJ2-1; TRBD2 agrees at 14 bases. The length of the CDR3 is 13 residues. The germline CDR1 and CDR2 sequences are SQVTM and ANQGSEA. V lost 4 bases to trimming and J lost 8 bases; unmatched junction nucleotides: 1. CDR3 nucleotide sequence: TGCAGCGTTGGGACTAGCGGGAGGCATGAGCAGTTCTTC. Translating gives CSVGTSGRHEQFF.

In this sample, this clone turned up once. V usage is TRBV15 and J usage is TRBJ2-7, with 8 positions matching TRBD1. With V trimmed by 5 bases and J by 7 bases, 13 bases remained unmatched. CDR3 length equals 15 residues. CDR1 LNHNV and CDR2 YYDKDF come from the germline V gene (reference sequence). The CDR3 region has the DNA TGTGCCACCAGCGGGGGACAGGTCCCCTTGGGGGAGCAGTACTTC. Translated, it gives CATSGGQVPLGEQYF.

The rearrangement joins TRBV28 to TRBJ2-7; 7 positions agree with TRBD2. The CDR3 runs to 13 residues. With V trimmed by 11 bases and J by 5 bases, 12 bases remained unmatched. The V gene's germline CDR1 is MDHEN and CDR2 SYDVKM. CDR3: CAGSGGDWDEQYF. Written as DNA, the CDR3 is TGTGCCGGATCGGGGGGAGACTGGGACGAGCAGTACTTC.

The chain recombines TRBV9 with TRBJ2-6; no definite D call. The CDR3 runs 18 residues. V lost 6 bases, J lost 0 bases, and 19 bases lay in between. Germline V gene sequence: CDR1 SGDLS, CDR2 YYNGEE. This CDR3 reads CASTPRLAEISGANVLTF. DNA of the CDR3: TGTGCCAGCACCCCAAGGTTGGCGGAAATCTCTGGGGCCAACGTCCTGACTTTC.

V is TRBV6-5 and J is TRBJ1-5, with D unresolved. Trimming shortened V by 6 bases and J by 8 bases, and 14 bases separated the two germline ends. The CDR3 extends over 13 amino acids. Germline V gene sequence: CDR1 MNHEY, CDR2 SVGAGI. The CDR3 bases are TGTGCCAGCAGCCCCCGAGCCCTCGAGCCCCAGCATTTT. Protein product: CASSPRALEPQHF.

The CDR3 nucleotides read TGTGCCATCAAACCGGGACAGGGGACCTACGAGCAGTACTTC. Translated, it gives CAIKPGQGTYEQYF. The chain combines TRBV10-3 with TRBJ2-7; 10 bases are a match to TRBD1. CDR3 length: 14 residues. The V gene's germline CDR1 is ENHRY and CDR2 SYGVKD. J lost 2 bases, V lost 7 bases, and 5 bases had no gene match.

CDR3 loop: CAWSVYPTENEQFF. The CDR3 DNA reads TGTGCCTGGAGTGTCTACCCCACAGAAAATGAGCAGTTCTTC. The J gene is TRBJ2-1, the V gene TRBV30, with D uncertain. CDR3 length: 14 amino acids. Germline CDR1 and CDR2: GTSNPN and SVGIG (reference sequence). The V end lost 0 bases, the J end lost 7 bases, and 13 bases lay between the germline ends.

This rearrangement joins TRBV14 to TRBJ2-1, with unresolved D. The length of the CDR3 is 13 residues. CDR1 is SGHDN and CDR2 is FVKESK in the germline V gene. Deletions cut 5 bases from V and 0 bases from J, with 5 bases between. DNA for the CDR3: TGTGCCAGCAGCGGTAGCTCCTACAATGAGCAGTTCTTC. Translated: CASSGSSYNEQFF.

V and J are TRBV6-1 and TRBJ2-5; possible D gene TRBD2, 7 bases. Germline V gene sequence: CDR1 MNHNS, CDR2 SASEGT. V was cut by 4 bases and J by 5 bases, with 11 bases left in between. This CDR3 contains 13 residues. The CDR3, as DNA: TGTGCCAGCAGTGCCAGGGGAGGGGAGACCCAGTACTTC. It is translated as CASSARGGETQYF.

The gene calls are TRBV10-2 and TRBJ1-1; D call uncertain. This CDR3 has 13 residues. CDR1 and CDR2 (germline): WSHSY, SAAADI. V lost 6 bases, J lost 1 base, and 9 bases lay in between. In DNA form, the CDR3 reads TGCGCCAGCAGCCAGACAAGGAACACTGAAGCTTTCTTT. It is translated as CASSQTRNTEAFF.

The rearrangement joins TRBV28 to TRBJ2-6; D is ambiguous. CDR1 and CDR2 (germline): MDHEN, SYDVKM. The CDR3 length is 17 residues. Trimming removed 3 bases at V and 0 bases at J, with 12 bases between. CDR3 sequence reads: CASSFQASSSGANVLTF. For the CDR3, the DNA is TGTGCCAGCAGTTTCCAGGCCTCAAGCTCTGGGGCCAACGTCCTGACTTTC.

The CDR3 loop reads CASSLNSGRVGASNTEAFF. DNA for the CDR3: TGTGCCAGCTCACTGAATTCTGGTCGAGTTGGGGCATCGAACACTGAAGCTTTCTTT. V gene TRBV18 combines with J gene TRBJ1-1; tentative D call: TRBD1 (5 bases). This CDR3 is 19 amino acids long. The V gene lost 4 bases and the J gene lost 1 base, with 25 bases spanning the gap. From germline, CDR1 is KGHSH and CDR2 LQKENI.

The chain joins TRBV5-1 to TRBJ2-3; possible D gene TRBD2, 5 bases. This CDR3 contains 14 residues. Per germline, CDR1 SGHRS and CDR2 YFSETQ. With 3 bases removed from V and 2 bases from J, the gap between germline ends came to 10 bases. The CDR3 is CASSSVRDTDTQYF. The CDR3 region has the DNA TGCGCCAGCAGCTCAGTCCGGGACACAGATACGCAGTATTTT.

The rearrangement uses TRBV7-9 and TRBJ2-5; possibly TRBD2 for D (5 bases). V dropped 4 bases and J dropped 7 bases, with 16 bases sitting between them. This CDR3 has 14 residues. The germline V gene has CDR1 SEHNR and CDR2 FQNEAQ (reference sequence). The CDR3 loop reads CASSWDRAAGTQYF. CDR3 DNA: TGTGCCAGCAGCTGGGATCGGGCTGCGGGGACCCAGTACTTC.

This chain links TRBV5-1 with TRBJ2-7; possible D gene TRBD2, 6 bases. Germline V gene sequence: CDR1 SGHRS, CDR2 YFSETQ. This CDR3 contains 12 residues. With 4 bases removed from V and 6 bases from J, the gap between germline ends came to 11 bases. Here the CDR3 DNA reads TGCGCCAGCAGCATTACTAGCTCCGAGCAGTACTTC. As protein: CASSITSSEQYF.

The CDR3 reads CASSEFRLGGGKNIQYF. The CDR3 DNA sequence: TGTGCCAGCAGTGAATTCCGTTTGGGGGGAGGAAAAAACATTCAGTACTTC. V is TRBV25-1 and J is TRBJ2-4; D is perhaps TRBD2 (6 bases). This CDR3 spans 17 amino acids. V was clipped by 1 base and J by 4 bases, with 17 bases between them. Germline CDR1 and CDR2: MGHDK and SYGVNS.

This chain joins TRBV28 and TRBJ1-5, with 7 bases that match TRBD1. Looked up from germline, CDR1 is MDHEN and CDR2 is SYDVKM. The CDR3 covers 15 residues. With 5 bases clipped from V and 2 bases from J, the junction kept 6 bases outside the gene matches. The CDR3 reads CASSRDRRGNQPQHF. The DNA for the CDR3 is TGTGCCAGCAGTCGGGACAGACGGGGCAATCAGCCCCAGCATTTT.

CDR3 residues: CSVEDTLSYGYTF. CDR3 coding DNA: TGCAGCGTTGAAGATACTCTGTCCTATGGCTACACCTTC. The genes are TRBV29-1 and TRBJ1-2; the D is unclear. Germline CDR1 is SQVTM and CDR2 is ANQGSEA. The CDR3 runs 13 residues. The V end was cut by 0 bases, the J end by 4 bases, with 9 bases between.

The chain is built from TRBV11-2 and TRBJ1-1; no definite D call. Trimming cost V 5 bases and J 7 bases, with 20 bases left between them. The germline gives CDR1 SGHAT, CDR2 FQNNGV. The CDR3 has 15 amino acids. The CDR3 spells CASSTFSGELIEAFF. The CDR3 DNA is TGTGCCAGCAGCACTTTCAGCGGGGAGCTAATTGAAGCTTTCTTT.

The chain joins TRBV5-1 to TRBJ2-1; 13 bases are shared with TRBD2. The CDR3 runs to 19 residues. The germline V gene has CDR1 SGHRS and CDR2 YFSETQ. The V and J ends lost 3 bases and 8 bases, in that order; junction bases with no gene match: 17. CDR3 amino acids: CASSYTSPRLAGGSHEQFF. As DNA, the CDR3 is TGCGCCAGCAGCTACACAAGCCCCAGACTAGCGGGAGGTTCCCATGAGCAGTTCTTC.

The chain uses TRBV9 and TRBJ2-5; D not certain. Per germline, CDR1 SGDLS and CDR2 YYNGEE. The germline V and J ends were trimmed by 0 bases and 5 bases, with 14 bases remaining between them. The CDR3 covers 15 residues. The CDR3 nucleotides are TGTGCCAGCAGCGTAGGACTTTCGGAGTTTGAGACCCAGTACTTC. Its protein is CASSVGLSEFETQYF.

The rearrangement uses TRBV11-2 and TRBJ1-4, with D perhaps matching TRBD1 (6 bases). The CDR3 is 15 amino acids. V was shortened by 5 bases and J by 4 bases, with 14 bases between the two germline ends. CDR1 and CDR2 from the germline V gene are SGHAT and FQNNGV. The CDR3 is CASSPRTALNEKLFF. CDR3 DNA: TGTGCCAGCAGCCCGCGGACAGCGCTTAATGAAAAACTGTTTTTT.

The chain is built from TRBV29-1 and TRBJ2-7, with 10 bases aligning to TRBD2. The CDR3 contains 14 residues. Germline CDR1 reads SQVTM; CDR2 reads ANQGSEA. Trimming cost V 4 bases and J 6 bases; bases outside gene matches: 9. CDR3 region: CSVVWLAGVAEQYF. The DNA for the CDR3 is TGCAGCGTTGTTTGGCTAGCGGGAGTAGCCGAGCAGTACTTC.

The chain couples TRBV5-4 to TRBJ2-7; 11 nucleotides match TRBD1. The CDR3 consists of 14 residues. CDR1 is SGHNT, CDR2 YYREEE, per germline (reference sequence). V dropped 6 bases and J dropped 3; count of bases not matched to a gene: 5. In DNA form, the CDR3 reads TGTGCCAGCACGACCGGGACAGGGGGCTACGAGCAGTACTTC. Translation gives CASTTGTGGYEQYF.

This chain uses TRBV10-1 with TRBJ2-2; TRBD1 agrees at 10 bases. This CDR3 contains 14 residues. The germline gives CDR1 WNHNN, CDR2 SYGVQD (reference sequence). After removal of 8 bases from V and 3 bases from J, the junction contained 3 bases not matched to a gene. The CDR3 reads CASGQGGDTGELFF. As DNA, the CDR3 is TGCGCCAGCGGACAGGGGGGGGACACCGGGGAGCTGTTTTTT.

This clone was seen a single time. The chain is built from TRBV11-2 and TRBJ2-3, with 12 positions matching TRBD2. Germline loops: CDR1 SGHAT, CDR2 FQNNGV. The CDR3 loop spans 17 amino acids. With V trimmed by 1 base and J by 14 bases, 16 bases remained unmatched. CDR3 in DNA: TGTGCCAGCAGCTTAGTAAAAGGTGGGCTAGCGGGAGGGCCGGTGTATTTT. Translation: CASSLVKGGLAGGPVYF. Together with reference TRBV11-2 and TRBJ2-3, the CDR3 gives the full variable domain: EAGVAQSPRYKIIEKRQSVAFWCNPISGHATLYWYQQILGQGPKLLIQFQNNGVVDDSQLPKDRFSAERLKGVDSTLKIQPAKLEDSAVYLCASSLVKGGLAGGPVYFGPGTRLTVL.

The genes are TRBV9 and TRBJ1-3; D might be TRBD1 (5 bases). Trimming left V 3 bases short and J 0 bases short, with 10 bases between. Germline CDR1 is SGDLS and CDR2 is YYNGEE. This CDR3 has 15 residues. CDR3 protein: CASSGGTLSGNTIYF. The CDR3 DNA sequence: TGTGCCAGCAGCGGGGGCACCCTCTCTGGAAACACCATATATTTT.